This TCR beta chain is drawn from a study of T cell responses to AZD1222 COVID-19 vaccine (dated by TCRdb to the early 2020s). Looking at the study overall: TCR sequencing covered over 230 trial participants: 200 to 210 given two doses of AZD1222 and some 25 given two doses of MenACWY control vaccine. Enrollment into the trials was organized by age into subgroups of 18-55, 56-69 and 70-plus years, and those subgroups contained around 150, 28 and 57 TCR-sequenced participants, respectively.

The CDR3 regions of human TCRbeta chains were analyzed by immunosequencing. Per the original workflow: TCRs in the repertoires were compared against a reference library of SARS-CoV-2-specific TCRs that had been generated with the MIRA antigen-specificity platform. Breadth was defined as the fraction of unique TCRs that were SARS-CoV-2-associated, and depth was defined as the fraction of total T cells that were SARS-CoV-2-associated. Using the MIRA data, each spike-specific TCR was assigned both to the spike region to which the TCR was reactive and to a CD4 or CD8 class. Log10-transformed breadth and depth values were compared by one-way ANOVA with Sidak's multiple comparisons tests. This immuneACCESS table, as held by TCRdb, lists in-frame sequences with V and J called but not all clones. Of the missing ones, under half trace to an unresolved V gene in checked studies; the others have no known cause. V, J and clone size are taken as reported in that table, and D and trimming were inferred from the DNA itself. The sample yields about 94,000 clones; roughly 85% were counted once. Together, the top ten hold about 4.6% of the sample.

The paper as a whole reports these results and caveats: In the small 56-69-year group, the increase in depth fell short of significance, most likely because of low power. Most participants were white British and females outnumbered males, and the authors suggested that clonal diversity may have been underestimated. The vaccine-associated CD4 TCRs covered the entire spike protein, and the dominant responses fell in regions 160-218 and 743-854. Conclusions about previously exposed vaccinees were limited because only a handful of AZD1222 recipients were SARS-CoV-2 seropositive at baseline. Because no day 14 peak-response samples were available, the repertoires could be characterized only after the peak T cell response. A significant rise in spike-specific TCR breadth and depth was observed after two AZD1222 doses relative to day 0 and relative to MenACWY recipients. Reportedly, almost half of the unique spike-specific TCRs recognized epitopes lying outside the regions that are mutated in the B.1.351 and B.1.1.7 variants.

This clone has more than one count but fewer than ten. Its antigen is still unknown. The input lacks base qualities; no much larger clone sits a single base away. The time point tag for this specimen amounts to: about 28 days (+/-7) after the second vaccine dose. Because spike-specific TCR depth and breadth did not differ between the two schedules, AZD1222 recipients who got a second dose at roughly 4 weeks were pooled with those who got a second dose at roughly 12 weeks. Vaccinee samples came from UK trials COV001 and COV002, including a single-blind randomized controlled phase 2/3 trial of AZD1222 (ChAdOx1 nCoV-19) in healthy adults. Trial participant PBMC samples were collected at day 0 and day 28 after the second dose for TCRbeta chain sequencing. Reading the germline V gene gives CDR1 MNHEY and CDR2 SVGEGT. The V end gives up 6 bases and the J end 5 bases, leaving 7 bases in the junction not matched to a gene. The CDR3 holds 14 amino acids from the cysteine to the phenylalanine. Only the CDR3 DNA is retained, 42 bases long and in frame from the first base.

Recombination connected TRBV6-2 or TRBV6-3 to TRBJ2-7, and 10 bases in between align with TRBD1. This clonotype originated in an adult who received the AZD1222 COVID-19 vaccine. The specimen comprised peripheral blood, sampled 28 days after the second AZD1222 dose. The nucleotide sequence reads TGTGCCAGCAGCACCGGGACAGGGGCACACGAGCAGTACTTC. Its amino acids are CASSTGTGAHEQYF.